This T cell receptor (beta chain) was profiled in a study of T cells in localized non-small cell lung cancer. Regarding the study as a whole: Paired adjacent lung recovered a median roughly 56 of the top 100 tumor clones. Clonality of T cells reached its maximum in uninvolved adjacent lung, surpassing tumor. Overall survival was longer when the density of T cells in the blood was higher.

With regard to this clone: Its antigen is unidentified.

Sequencing was performed with immunoSEQ multiplex PCR; in TCRdb, only in-frame clones are kept and a portion is missing. The repertoire holds 75,000 to 95,000 clones, with roughly 89% as singletons. V was shortened by 0 bases and J by 11 bases, with 13 bases between the two germline ends. The germline CDR1 and CDR2 sequences are ENHRY and SYGVKD. The CDR3 sequence is 14 residues long. The TCR was taken from a man aged 35 to 69 with stage I squamous cell lung carcinoma. J is TRBJ1-4 and V is TRBV10-3, with TRBD1 as a possible D gene (6 bases). Sequenced material: peripheral blood, taken before any cancer treatment. In nucleotides, the CDR3 is TGTGCCATCAGTGAGTCGAGGGGGGGAGGCAAACTGTTTTTT. Translating gives CAISESRGGGKLFF.